The 6 T cell receptor beta chains below all came from one sample that was sequenced in a study of T-cell memory formation after mild COVID-19. A single record per CDR3 protein comes from TCRdb applying MiXCR to the 5' RACE reads. The sample holds 200,000 to 250,000 distinct CDR3 sequences, over 9% seen once. Sequencing was carried out using PBMCs or a T cell subset sorted from them (not recorded which). These receptors all come from a man aged 18 to 35 who had mild COVID-19 (a few samples of this study predate the infection). Cell type and time point are not known.

CDR3 DNA: TGCGCCAGCGGTCAGACTGAACCCGGGCTGGCTAACTATGGCTACACCTTC. Translated: CASGQTEPGLANYGYTF. This sequence joins TRBV4-1 and TRBJ1-2; no reliable D call. Germline CDR1 reads MGHRA; CDR2 reads YSYEKL. V was clipped by 8 bases and J by 0 bases, with 22 bases between them. This CDR3 contains 17 residues.

The chain joins TRBV7-2 to TRBJ1-4; D gene uncertain. The V end was cut by 5 bases, the J end by 8 bases, with 12 bases between. The germline CDR1 and CDR2 sequences are SGHTA and FQGNSA. This CDR3 is 13 amino acids long. The chain's CDR3 is CASSPVHGEKLFF. CDR3 coding DNA: TGTGCCAGCAGCCCGGTCCATGGGGAAAAACTGTTTTTT.

This chain connects TRBV20-1 to TRBJ1-2; weak D call: TRBD1 (6 bases). Germline loops: CDR1 DFQATT, CDR2 SNEGSKA (reference sequence). Trimming left V 6 bases short and J 6 bases short, with 14 bases between. There are 12 residues in the CDR3. CDR3 region: CSAPPQGHGYTF. CDR3 nucleotides: TGCAGTGCCCCACCCCAGGGGCATGGCTACACCTTC.

Only a few counts were recorded for this clonotype. The rearrangement links TRBV9 to TRBJ2-5, with D perhaps given as TRBD1 or TRBD2 (6 bases each). Trimming took off 0 bases at V and 1 base at J, with 10 bases between the two ends. Germline V gives CDR1 SGDLS, CDR2 YYNGEE. The CDR3 covers 15 residues. CDR3 nucleotides: TGTGCCAGCAGCGTAGGAGGGGGGCCCCAAGAGACCCAGTACTTC. The encoded protein is CASSVGGGPQETQYF.

This clonotype turned up a few times. The V and J genes are TRBV20-1 and TRBJ1-6; possibly TRBD1 for D (5 bases). The CDR3 has 13 residues. Looked up from germline, CDR1 is DFQATT and CDR2 is SNEGSKA (reference sequence). With 6 bases removed from V and 12 bases from J, the gap between germline ends came to 18 bases. The DNA for the CDR3 is TGCAGTGCGGGGGGACGGGCGAGGGGACCCCTCCACTTT. Its translation is CSAGGRARGPLHF.

This clonotype came up a few times. The rearrangement joins TRBV20-1 to TRBJ2-5, with TRBD2 matching 8 bases. The junction had 7 bases not matched to a gene; V was cut back by 6 bases and J by 1 base. CDR1 is DFQATT, CDR2 SNEGSKA, per germline (reference sequence). The CDR3 has 14 residues. The CDR3 loop reads CSAKAGEFQETQYF. DNA for the CDR3: TGCAGTGCAAAAGCGGGGGAATTCCAAGAGACCCAGTACTTC.